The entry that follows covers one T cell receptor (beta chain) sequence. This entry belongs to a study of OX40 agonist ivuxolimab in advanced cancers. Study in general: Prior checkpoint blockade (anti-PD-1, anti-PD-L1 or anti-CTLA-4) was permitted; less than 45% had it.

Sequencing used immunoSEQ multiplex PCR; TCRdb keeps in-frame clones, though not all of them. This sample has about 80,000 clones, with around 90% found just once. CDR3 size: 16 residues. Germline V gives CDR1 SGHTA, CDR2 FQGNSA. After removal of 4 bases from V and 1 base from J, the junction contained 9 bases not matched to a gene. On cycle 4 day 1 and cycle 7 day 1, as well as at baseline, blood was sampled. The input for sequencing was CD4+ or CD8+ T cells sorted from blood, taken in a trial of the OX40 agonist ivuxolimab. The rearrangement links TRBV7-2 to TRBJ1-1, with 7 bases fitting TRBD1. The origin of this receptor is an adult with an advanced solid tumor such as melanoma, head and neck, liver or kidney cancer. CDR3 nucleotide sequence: TGTGCCAGCAGCTATTACAGGGGCGGATCGAACACTGAAGCTTTCTTT. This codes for CASSYYRGGSNTEAFF.